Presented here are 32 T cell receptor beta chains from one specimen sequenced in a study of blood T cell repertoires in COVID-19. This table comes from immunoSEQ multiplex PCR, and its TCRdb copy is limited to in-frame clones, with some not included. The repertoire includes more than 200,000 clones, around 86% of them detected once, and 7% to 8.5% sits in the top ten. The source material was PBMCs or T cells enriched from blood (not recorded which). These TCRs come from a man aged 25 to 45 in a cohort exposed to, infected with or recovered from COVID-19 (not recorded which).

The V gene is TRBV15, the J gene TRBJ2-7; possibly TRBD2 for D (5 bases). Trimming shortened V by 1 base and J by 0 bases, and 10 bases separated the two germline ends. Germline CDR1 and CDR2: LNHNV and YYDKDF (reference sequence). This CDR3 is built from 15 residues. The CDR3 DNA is TGTGCCACCAGCAGAGCCCTAGGAGGCTCCTACGAGCAGTACTTC. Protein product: CATSRALGGSYEQYF.

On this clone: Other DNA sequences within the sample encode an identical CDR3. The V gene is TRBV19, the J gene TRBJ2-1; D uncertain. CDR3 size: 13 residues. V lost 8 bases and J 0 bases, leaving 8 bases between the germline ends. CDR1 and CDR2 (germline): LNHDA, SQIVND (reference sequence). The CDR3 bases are TGTGCCAGTTCTACGAGCTCCTACAATGAGCAGTTCTTC. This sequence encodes CASSTSSYNEQFF.

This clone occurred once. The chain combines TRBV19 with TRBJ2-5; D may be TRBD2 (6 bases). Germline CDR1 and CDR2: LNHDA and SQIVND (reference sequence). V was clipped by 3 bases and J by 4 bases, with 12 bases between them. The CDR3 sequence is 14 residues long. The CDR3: CASSIAQGGETQYF. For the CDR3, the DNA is TGTGCCAGTAGTATCGCCCAGGGAGGAGAGACCCAGTACTTC.

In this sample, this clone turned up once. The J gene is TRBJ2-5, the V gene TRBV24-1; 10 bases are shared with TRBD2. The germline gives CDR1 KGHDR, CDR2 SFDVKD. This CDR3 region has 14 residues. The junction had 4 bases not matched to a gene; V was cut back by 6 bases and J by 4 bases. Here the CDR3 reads CATSQPSGRETQYF. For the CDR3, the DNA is TGTGCCACCAGTCAGCCTAGCGGGAGAGAGACCCAGTACTTC.

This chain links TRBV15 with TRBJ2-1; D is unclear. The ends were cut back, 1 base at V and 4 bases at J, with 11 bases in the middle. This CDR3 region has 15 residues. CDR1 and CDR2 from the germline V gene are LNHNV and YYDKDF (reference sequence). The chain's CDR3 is CATSRGASPYNEQFF. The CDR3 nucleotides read TGTGCCACCAGCAGAGGGGCTTCCCCTTACAATGAGCAGTTCTTC.

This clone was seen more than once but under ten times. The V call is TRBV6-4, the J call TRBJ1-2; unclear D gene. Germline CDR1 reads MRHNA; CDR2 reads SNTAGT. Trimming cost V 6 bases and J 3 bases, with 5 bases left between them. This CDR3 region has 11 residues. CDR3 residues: CASRSYYGYTF. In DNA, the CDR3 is TGTGCCAGCAGGAGCTACTATGGCTACACCTTC.

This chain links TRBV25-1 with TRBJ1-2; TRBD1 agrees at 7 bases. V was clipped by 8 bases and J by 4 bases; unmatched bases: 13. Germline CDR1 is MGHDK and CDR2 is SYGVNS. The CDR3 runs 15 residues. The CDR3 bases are TGTGCCAGCGCTGCAACGACAGGGCGTAGCTATGGCTACACCTTC. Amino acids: CASAATTGRSYGYTF.

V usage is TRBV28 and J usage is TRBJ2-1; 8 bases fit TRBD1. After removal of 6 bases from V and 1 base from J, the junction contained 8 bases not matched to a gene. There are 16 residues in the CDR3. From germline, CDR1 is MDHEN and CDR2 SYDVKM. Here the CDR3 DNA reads TGTGCCAGCAGGTCATCAGGGGGCGAGTCCTACAATGAGCAGTTCTTC. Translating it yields CASRSSGGESYNEQFF.

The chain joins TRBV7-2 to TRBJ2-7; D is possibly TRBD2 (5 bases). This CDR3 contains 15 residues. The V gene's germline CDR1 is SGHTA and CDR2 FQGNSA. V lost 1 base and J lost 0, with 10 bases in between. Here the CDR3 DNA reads TGTGCCAGCAGCTTAGAGCCGGGAAGCTCCTACGAGCAGTACTTC. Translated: CASSLEPGSSYEQYF.

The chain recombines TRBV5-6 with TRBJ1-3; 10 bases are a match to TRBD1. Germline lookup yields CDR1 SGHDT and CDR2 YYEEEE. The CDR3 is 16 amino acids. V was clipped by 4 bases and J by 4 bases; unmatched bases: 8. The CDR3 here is CASSQTDRGPGNTIYF. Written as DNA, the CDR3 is TGTGCCAGCAGCCAGACAGACAGGGGGCCGGGAAACACCATATATTTT.

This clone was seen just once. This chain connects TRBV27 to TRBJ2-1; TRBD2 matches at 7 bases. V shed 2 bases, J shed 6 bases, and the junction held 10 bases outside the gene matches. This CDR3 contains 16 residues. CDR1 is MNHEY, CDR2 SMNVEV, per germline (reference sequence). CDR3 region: CASSLEGGRVVNEQFF. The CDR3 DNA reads TGTGCCAGCAGTTTAGAGGGTGGGAGGGTGGTCAATGAGCAGTTCTTC.

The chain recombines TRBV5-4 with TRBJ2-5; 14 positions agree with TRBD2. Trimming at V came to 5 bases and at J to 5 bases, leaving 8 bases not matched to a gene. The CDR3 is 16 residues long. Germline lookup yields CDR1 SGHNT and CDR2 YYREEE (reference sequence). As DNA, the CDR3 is TGTGCCAGCAGTCCGACTAGCGGGAGGGCCTCGGAGACCCAGTACTTC. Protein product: CASSPTSGRASETQYF.

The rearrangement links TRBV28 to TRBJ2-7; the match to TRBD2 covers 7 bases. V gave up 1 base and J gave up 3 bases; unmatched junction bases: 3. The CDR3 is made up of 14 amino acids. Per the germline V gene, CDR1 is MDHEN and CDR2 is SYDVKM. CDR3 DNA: TGTGCCAGCAGTTTATCGCCTAGCGGCTACGAGCAGTACTTC. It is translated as CASSLSPSGYEQYF.

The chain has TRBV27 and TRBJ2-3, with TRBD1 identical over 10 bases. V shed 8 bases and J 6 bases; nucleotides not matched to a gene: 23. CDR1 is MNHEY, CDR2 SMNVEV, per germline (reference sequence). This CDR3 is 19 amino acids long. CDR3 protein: CASGRQGAGYGRAVDTQYF. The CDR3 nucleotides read TGTGCCAGCGGACGACAGGGGGCGGGTTACGGGAGGGCCGTTGATACGCAGTATTTT.

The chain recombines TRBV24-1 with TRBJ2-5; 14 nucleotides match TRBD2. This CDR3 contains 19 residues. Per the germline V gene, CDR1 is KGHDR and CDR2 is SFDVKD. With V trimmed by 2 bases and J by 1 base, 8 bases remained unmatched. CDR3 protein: CATSDYGTSGSLLQETQYF. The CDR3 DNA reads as TGTGCCACCAGTGATTACGGGACTAGCGGGAGTCTGCTCCAAGAGACCCAGTACTTC.

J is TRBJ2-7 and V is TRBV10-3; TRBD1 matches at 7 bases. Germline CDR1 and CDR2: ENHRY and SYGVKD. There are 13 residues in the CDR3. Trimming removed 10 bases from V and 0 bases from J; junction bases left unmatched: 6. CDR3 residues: CATRTGDSYEQYF. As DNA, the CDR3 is TGTGCCACCCGAACAGGGGACTCCTACGAGCAGTACTTC.

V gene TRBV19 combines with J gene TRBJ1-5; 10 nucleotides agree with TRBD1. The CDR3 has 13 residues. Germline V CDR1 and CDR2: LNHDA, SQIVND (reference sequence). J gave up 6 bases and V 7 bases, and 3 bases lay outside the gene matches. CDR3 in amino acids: CASTTGGPQPQHF. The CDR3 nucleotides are TGTGCCAGTACGACAGGGGGCCCTCAGCCCCAGCATTTT. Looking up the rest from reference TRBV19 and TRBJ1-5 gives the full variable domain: DGGITQSPKYLFRKEGQNVTLSCEQNLNHDAMYWYRQDPGQGLRLIYYSQIVNDFQKGDIAEGYSVSREKKESFPLTVTSAQKNPTAFYLCASTTGGPQPQHFGDGTRLSIL.

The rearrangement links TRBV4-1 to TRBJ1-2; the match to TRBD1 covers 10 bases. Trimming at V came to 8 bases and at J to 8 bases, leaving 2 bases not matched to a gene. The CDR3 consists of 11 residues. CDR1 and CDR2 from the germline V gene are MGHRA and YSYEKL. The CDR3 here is CASGTGVGYTF. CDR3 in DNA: TGCGCCAGCGGGACAGGGGTAGGCTACACCTTC.

As DNA, the CDR3 is TGCAGCGTTAAGGTTGCTGGTCTTACAGGGGGGGAAAAACTGTTTTTT. Its translation is CSVKVAGLTGGEKLFF. The chain has TRBV29-1 and TRBJ1-4; 8 nucleotides match TRBD1. Germline lookup yields CDR1 SQVTM and CDR2 ANQGSEA. The CDR3 has 16 amino acids. Losses at the gene ends were 5 bases for V and 8 bases for J; bases not matched to a gene: 16.

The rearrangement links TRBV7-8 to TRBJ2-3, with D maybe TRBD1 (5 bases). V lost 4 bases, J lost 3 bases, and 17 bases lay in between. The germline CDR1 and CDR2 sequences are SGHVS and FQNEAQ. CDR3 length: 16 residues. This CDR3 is CASSSHKTVKTDTQYF. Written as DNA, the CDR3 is TGTGCCAGCAGCTCCCACAAGACAGTAAAGACAGATACGCAGTATTTT.

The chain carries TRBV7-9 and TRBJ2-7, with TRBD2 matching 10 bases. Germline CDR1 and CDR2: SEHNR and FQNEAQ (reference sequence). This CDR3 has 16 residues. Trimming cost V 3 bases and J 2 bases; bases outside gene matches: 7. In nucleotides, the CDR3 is TGTGCCAGCAGCTTCGCTAGCGGGAGATCTGCCTACGAGCAGTACTTC. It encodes CASSFASGRSAYEQYF.

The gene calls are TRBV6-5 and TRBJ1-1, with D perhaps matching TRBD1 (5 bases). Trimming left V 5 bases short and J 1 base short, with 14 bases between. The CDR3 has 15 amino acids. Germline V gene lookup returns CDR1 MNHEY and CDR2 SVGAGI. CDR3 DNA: TGTGCCAGCAGTCCCCGGACCGGGGGGAACACTGAAGCTTTCTTT. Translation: CASSPRTGGNTEAFF.

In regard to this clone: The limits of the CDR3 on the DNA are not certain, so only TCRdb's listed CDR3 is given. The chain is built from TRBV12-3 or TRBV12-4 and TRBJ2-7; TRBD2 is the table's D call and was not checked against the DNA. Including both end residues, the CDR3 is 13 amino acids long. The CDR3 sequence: CASSTSTSVRQYF.

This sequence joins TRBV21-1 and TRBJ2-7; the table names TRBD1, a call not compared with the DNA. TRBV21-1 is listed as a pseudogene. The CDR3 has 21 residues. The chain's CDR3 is CASSNLPPGQGPRGLPHEQYF. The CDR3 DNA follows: TGTGCCAGCAGCAATCTTCCCCCGGGACAGGGCCCTCGTGGCCTTCCCCACGAGCAGTACTTC.

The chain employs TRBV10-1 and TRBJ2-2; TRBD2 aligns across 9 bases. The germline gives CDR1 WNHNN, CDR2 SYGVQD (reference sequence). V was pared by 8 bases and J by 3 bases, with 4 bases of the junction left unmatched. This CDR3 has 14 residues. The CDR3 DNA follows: TGCGCCAGCCAGCGGGAGGCTCACACCGGGGAGCTGTTTTTT. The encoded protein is CASQREAHTGELFF.

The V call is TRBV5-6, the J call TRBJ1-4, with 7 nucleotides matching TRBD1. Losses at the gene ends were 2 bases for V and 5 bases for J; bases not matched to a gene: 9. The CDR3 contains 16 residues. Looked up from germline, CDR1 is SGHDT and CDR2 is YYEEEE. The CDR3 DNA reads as TGTGCCAGCAGCTTAGGGGGCCGGACGGTAAATGAAAAACTGTTTTTT. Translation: CASSLGGRTVNEKLFF.

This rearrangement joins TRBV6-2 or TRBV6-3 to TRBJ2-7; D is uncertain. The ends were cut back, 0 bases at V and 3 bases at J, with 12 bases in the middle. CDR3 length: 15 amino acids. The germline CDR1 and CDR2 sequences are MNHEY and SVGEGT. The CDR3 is CASSYSAGAYYEQYF. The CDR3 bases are TGTGCCAGCAGTTACTCGGCAGGCGCTTACTACGAGCAGTACTTC.

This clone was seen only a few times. CDR3 sequence reads: CASSRGSGRDNEQFF. CDR3 coding DNA: TGTGCCAGCAGCAGGGGTAGCGGGAGGGACAATGAGCAGTTCTTC. The rearrangement joins TRBV5-4 to TRBJ2-1; 11 positions match TRBD2. The germline gives CDR1 SGHNT, CDR2 YYREEE (reference sequence). This CDR3 is built from 15 residues. V shed 4 bases and J 5 bases; nucleotides not matched to a gene: 5. The full variable domain, its missing parts supplied by reference TRBV5-4 and TRBJ2-1, is ETGVTQSPTHLIKTRGQQVTLRCSSQSGHNTVSWYQQALGQGPQFIFQYYREEENGRGNFPPRFSGLQFPNYSSELNVNALELDDSALYLCASSRGSGRDNEQFFGPGTRLTVL.

The CDR3 region has the DNA TGTGCCAGCAGCTCAACGCTTGGGGACAGGCAGGGCTATGGCTACACCTTC. It is translated as CASSSTLGDRQGYGYTF. The chain uses TRBV7-8 and TRBJ1-2; TRBD1 aligns across 8 bases. V shed 4 bases, J shed 4 bases, and the junction held 14 bases outside the gene matches. The germline gives CDR1 SGHVS, CDR2 FQNEAQ. The CDR3 consists of 17 residues.

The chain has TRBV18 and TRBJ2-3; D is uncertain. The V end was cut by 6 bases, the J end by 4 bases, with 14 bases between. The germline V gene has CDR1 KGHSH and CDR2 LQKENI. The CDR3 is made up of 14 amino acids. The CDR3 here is CASSAEKEPDTQYF. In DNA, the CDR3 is TGTGCCAGCTCGGCAGAGAAGGAGCCAGATACGCAGTATTTT.

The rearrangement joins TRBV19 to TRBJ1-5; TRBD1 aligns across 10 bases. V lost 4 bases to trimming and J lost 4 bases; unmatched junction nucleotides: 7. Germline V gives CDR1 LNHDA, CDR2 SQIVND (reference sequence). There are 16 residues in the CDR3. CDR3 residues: CASSTRDRGGNQPQHF. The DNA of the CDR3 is TGTGCCAGTAGTACCCGGGACAGGGGCGGAAATCAGCCCCAGCATTTT.

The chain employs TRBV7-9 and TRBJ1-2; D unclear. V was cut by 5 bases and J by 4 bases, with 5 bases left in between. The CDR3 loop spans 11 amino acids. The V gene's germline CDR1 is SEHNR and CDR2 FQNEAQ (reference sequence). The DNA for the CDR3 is TGTGCCAGCAGCCCGGGCTATGGCTACACCTTC. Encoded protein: CASSPGYGYTF.